The 18 T cell receptor beta chains below were found in one sample sequenced in a study of CXCR3-negative and CXCR3-positive naive CD8 T cells. UMI-tagged TRB cDNA libraries were built via 5' RACE. TCRdb re-analyzed the 5' RACE reads; it lists each CDR3 protein once, without DNA. The sample table includes 75,000 to 95,000 distinct CDR3 sequences. The specimen was naive CXCR3- CD8+ T cells from blood. Subset here: CD45RO-CCR7+CD27+CD95- naive CD8+ T cells lacking CXCR3 (TNR3-). The receptors come from a human donor in good health. Some clones in this sample may be carry-over from other donors' samples.

The CDR3 loop reads CASSYPDYEQYF. The chain employs TRBV6-2 or TRBV6-3 and TRBJ2-7. The CDR3 has 12 amino acids. Germline V lookup: CDR1 MNHEY, CDR2 SVGEGT.

V is TRBV20-1 and J is TRBJ2-7; TCRdb reports TRBD2, a call that lacks DNA to check it against. The V gene's germline CDR1 is DFQATT and CDR2 SNEGSKA (reference sequence). The CDR3 spans 13 residues. The CDR3 loop is CSARWDVEYEQYF.

The chain links TRBV29-1 to TRBJ2-7. Per the germline V gene, CDR1 is SQVTM and CDR2 is ANQGSEA. The CDR3 runs 12 residues. The CDR3 here is CSVAWVAHEQYF.

The chain links TRBV28 to TRBJ1-1; TCRdb indicates TRBD1, and absent DNA this call remains unverified. This CDR3 spans 16 amino acids. Germline CDR1 is MDHEN and CDR2 is SYDVKM. This chain's CDR3 is CASSPDRELVNTEAFF.

This chain links TRBV4-1 with TRBJ1-1; without DNA, the TCRdb call of TRBD1 cannot be checked. The CDR3 consists of 17 residues. Looked up from germline, CDR1 is MGHRA and CDR2 is YSYEKL. The CDR3 reads CASSPLTGLVYRLSAFF.

This rearrangement joins TRBV10-3 to TRBJ2-7; TCRdb returns TRBD1, unconfirmable since there is no DNA. Looked up from germline, CDR1 is ENHRY and CDR2 is SYGVKD. The CDR3 runs to 15 residues. CDR3 protein: CAISEGRPINYEQYF.

The chain links TRBV15 to TRBJ2-7; there is no DNA to check the TCRdb D call of TRBD1. Germline CDR1 is LNHNV and CDR2 is YYDKDF (reference sequence). The CDR3 runs to 14 residues. CDR3: CATSRDGGPYEQYF.

The chain has TRBV19 and TRBJ1-6; the D gene TCRdb calls, TRBD1, cannot be checked with no DNA. The CDR3 totals 15 residues. Germline CDR1 is LNHDA and CDR2 is SQIVND (reference sequence). The CDR3 is CASSIGQRDLSPLHF.

The chain joins TRBV29-1 to TRBJ2-7; without DNA, the TCRdb call of TRBD2 cannot be checked. Germline CDR1 SQVTM, CDR2 ANQGSEA. There are 15 residues in the CDR3. The CDR3: CSVEDERGGTYEQYF.

The V and J genes are TRBV14 and TRBJ2-2; TCRdb's assignment of TRBD2 cannot be checked, as there is no DNA. The CDR3 is 16 amino acids. From germline, CDR1 is SGHDN and CDR2 FVKESK. The CDR3 here is CASSKEYQGGTGELFF.

The chain is built from TRBV7-6 and TRBJ2-7; TCRdb's assignment of TRBD2 cannot be checked, as there is no DNA. The CDR3 loop spans 13 amino acids. The germline CDR1 and CDR2 sequences are SGHVS and FNYEAQ. The CDR3 here is CASSPLAGFEQYF.

The V call is TRBV5-1, the J call TRBJ2-3; TCRdb names TRBD2, which stays unverified in the absence of DNA. Germline values: CDR1 SGHRS, CDR2 YFSETQ. The CDR3 consists of 15 residues. The CDR3 here is CASSLASGGPDTQYF.

The CDR3 loop is CASSFYRGLYNEQFF. This sequence joins TRBV12-3 or TRBV12-4 and TRBJ2-1. The CDR3 length is 15 residues.

The rearrangement links TRBV7-9 to TRBJ1-5. In germline, CDR1 is SEHNR, CDR2 FQNEAQ (reference sequence). The CDR3 covers 13 residues. CDR3 protein: CASSLSDSVPQHF.

The rearrangement uses TRBV20-1 and TRBJ2-3; lacking DNA, the TRBD1 call made by TCRdb goes unchecked. CDR1 is DFQATT and CDR2 is SNEGSKA in the germline V gene (reference sequence). The CDR3 consists of 14 residues. CDR3 residues: CSAERTGALDTQYF.

This chain joins TRBV19 and TRBJ1-2; TCRdb names TRBD1, which stays unverified in the absence of DNA. This CDR3 is built from 15 residues. The germline V gene has CDR1 LNHDA and CDR2 SQIVND (reference sequence). This CDR3 is CASSFRDRASCGYTF.

CDR3 sequence: CSAREKWGQETQYF. The rearrangement links TRBV20-1 to TRBJ2-5; TCRdb picks TRBD1, but there is no DNA to check that call. Germline V CDR1 and CDR2: DFQATT, SNEGSKA (reference sequence). The CDR3 is 14 amino acids.

This chain uses TRBV6-2 or TRBV6-3 with TRBJ1-5; lacking DNA, the TRBD1 call made by TCRdb goes unchecked. The CDR3 spans 15 residues. Germline V CDR1 and CDR2: MNHEY, SVGEGT. The CDR3: CASSYAWTGDQPQHF.